This T cell receptor (beta chain) derives from a study of T-cell memory formation after mild COVID-19. Study details: Most TCR clusters belonged to a single donor.

MiXCR, applied by TCRdb to the 5' RACE reads, yields one record per CDR3 protein. The profile shows hundreds of thousands of distinct CDR3 sequences, approximately 21% of them singletons. J gave up 4 bases and V 1 base, and 5 bases lay outside the gene matches. Germline V gives CDR1 LGHNA, CDR2 YSLEER. There are 15 residues in the CDR3. The table lists this clonotype with a few counts. What it binds is unknown. Study-wide results and limits: Contracting CD4+ clones sat mainly in CM and EM; CD8+ in EMRA. Within pre-infection memory, some responding clones were found, suggesting cross-reactive memory joined. The second-wave clones peaking on day 37 were not confirmed as SARS-CoV-2-specific.

The chain recombines TRBV4-3 with TRBJ2-7; 9 nucleotides align to TRBD2. Input material: PBMCs or a T cell subset sorted from them (not recorded which). The source of this sequence is an adult woman who had mild COVID-19 (a few samples of this study predate the infection). Cell type and time point are not known. Here the CDR3 DNA reads TGCGCCAGCAGCCAAGGTGGTAGCGGGAGTTACGAGCAGTACTTC. This encodes CASSQGGSGSYEQYF.